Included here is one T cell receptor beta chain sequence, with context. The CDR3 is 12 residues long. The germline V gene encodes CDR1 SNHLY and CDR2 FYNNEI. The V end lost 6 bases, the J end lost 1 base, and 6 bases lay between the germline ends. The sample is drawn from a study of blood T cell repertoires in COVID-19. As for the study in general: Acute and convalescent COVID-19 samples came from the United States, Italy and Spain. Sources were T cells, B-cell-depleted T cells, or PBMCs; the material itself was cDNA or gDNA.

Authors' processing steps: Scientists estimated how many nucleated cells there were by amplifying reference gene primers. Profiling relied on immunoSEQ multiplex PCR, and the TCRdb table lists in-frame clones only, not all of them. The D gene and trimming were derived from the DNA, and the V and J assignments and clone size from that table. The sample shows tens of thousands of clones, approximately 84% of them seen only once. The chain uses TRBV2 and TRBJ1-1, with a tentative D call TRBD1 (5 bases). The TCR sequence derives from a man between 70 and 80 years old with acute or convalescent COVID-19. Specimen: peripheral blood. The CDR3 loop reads CASRGQNTEAFF. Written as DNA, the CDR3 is TGTGCCAGCAGAGGACAGAACACTGAAGCTTTCTTT.